This T cell receptor (beta chain) was recorded in a study of shared clonotypes between healthy human individuals. Findings and caveats of the study: Deeper or shallower sequencing was expected to change how clonotypes are shared among donors.

Trimming removed 4 bases from V and 3 bases from J; junction bases left unmatched: 9. The CDR3 totals 16 residues. CDR1 and CDR2 (germline): MNHNY, SVGAGI (reference sequence). Note on this clone: Its target is unknown.

This table comes from immunoSEQ multiplex PCR, and its TCRdb copy is limited to in-frame clones, with some not included. The profile shows fewer than 600,000 clones, roughly three quarters of them singletons. The sequenced material came from PBMCs. The sequence was obtained from a woman in her thirties or forties in good health. Some clones in this sample may be carry-over from other donors' samples. The chain is built from TRBV6-6 and TRBJ2-1; 7 positions agree with TRBD1. The CDR3 region is CASSLGQTAYYNEQFF. The CDR3 DNA reads TGTGCCAGCAGTTTGGGACAGACAGCCTACTACAATGAGCAGTTCTTC.